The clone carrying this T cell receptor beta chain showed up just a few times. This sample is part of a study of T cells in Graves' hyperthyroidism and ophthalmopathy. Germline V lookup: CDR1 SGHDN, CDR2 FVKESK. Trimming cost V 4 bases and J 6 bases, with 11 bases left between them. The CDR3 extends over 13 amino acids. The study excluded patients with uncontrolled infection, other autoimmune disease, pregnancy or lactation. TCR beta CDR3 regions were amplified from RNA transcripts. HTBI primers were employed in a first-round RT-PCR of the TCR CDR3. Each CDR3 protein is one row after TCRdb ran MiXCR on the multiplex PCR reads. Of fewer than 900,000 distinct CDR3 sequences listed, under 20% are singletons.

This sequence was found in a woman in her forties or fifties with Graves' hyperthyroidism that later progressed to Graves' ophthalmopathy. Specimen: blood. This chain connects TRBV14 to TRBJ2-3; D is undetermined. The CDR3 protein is CASSPLIVDTQYF. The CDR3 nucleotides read TGTGCCAGCAGCCCTCTGATCGTGGATACGCAGTATTTT. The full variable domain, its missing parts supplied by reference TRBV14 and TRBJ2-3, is EAGVTQFPSHSVIEKGQTVTLRCDPISGHDNLYWYRRVMGKEIKFLLHFVKESKQDESGMPNNRFLAERTGGTYSTLKVQPAELEDSGVYFCASSPLIVDTQYFGPGTRLTVL.